Each of the 26 T cell receptor beta chains below was sequenced from the same sample in a study of shared clonotypes between healthy human individuals. CD45RO-negative cells were positively selected for CCR7, leaving out terminally differentiated effector memory CD45RA+ cells. TCRdb's table, derived via immunoSEQ multiplex PCR, lists solely in-frame clones and lacks some. The table has fewer than 1 million clones, about 96% seen once. Material: naive CD8+ T cells sorted from blood. These receptor sequences come from a man aged 25 to 45 in good health.

V gene TRBV4-1 combines with J gene TRBJ1-5; TRBD1 aligns across 8 bases. J was trimmed by 2 bases and V by 0 bases; bases with no gene match: 3. Germline CDR1 reads MGHRA; CDR2 reads YSYEKL. CDR3 length: 16 amino acids. The CDR3 DNA sequence: TGCGCCAGCAGCCAAGAAGGGACAGGAGGCAATCAGCCCCAGCATTTT. Its protein is CASSQEGTGGNQPQHF.

V is TRBV13 and J is TRBJ2-5, with TRBD2 matching over 12 bases. Germline-derived CDR1 and CDR2 are PRHDT and FYEKMQ (reference sequence). CDR3 size: 13 residues. With V trimmed by 6 bases and J by 5 bases, 1 base remained unmatched. CDR3 nucleotide sequence: TGTGCCAGCAGACTAGCGGGAGGCGAGACCCAGTACTTC. Its protein is CASRLAGGETQYF.

The J gene is TRBJ1-3, the V gene TRBV5-5; D gene unclear. V lost 2 bases to trimming and J lost 0 bases, with 9 bases between them. The CDR3 extends over 15 amino acids. Germline V gene lookup returns CDR1 SGHKS and CDR2 YYEKEE (reference sequence). CDR3 protein: CASSFPANSGNTIYF. The CDR3, as DNA: TGTGCCAGCAGCTTCCCCGCCAACTCTGGAAACACCATATATTTT.

This clone appeared once. The CDR3 bases are TGTGCCAGCAGCGCGGACAGGGGGGCCTACAATGAGCAGTTCTTC. Translating it yields CASSADRGAYNEQFF. The genes are TRBV7-9 and TRBJ2-1; 10 positions match TRBD1. This CDR3 has 15 amino acids. The germline gives CDR1 SEHNR, CDR2 FQNEAQ (reference sequence). The V gene end was trimmed by 5 bases and the J gene end by 2 bases; junction bases not matched to a gene: 3.

On this clone itself: This CDR3 is also generated by other DNA sequences in the sample. V and J are TRBV6-4 and TRBJ2-2; 10 bases line up with TRBD2. The germline V gene has CDR1 MRHNA and CDR2 SNTAGT. The CDR3 runs to 17 residues. Losses at the gene ends were 3 bases for V and 7 bases for J; bases not matched to a gene: 11. CDR3 protein: CASSEDRLAGGFGELFF. DNA for the CDR3: TGTGCCAGCAGTGAGGATCGACTAGCGGGTGGGTTCGGGGAGCTGTTTTTT.

V gene TRBV19 combines with J gene TRBJ2-7, with no clear D. Germline V gene data show CDR1 as LNHDA and CDR2 as SQIVND (reference sequence). V was cut by 3 bases and J by 2 bases, with 8 bases left in between. The CDR3 length is 13 residues. DNA of the CDR3: TGTGCCAGTAGTATTGGGCAGGCCTACGAGCAGTACTTC. Translation gives CASSIGQAYEQYF. Looking up the rest from reference TRBV19 and TRBJ2-7 gives the full variable domain: DGGITQSPKYLFRKEGQNVTLSCEQNLNHDAMYWYRQDPGQGLRLIYYSQIVNDFQKGDIAEGYSVSREKKESFPLTVTSAQKNPTAFYLCASSIGQAYEQYFGPGTRLTVT.

The chain has TRBV10-1 and TRBJ2-7; 7 bases are shared with TRBD1. The CDR3 runs 15 residues. The V and J ends lost 2 bases and 6 bases, in that order; junction bases with no gene match: 10. Germline CDR1 WNHNN, CDR2 SYGVQD (reference sequence). This chain's CDR3 is CASSERGTEGGEQYF. The CDR3, as DNA: TGCGCCAGCAGTGAGAGGGGGACAGAGGGTGGCGAGCAGTACTTC.

DNA for the CDR3: TGTGCCAGCAGTCCCACTAGCGGGAGAGGTCAAGAGACCCAGTACTTC. Amino acids: CASSPTSGRGQETQYF. V gene TRBV28 combines with J gene TRBJ2-5, with 11 nucleotides matching TRBD2. The CDR3 runs to 16 residues. Unmatched junction bases numbered 7, after V lost 5 bases and J lost 2 bases. CDR1 and CDR2 (germline): MDHEN, SYDVKM.

The CDR3 sequence is CASTGRGDTGELFF. The DNA of the CDR3 is TGTGCCAGCACCGGGAGGGGGGACACCGGGGAGCTGTTTTTT. The J gene is TRBJ2-2, the V gene TRBV7-9; TRBD2 matches at 8 bases. Germline V gene lookup returns CDR1 SEHNR and CDR2 FQNEAQ (reference sequence). The CDR3 is 14 amino acids. V lost 7 bases and J lost 3; bases outside the gene matches: 4.

The chain uses TRBV21-1 and TRBJ1-1; the table calls TRBD1, which could not be checked here. TRBV21-1 is a listed pseudogene. This CDR3 has 16 residues. The DNA for the CDR3 is TGTGCCAGCAGCCAAGGAAAGCGACAGCCGAACACTGAAGCTTTCTTT. It codes for CASSQGKRQPNTEAFF.

This clone was picked up one time. The V and J genes are TRBV29-1 and TRBJ1-1, with D perhaps TRBD1 (6 bases). V lost 4 bases, J lost 10 bases, and 13 bases lay in between. Germline CDR1 SQVTM, CDR2 ANQGSEA. The CDR3 has 11 amino acids. The DNA of the CDR3 is TGCAGCGTTGTGGATACAGGGCCAGCTTTCTTT. The encoded protein is CSVVDTGPAFF.

This clone was found once. The chain uses TRBV10-3 and TRBJ2-1; 8 nucleotides align to TRBD2. The J segment lost 8 bases and the V segment lost 10 bases, leaving 13 bases of the junction unmatched. The germline CDR1 and CDR2 sequences are ENHRY and SYGVKD. CDR3 length: 14 amino acids. The CDR3 loop is CATCPGRALDEQFF. The CDR3 DNA follows: TGTGCCACATGTCCCGGGAGGGCCTTGGATGAGCAGTTCTTC.

This chain links TRBV7-9 with TRBJ1-1; D is undetermined. The CDR3 extends over 13 amino acids. Germline V CDR1 and CDR2: SEHNR, FQNEAQ (reference sequence). V lost 8 bases to trimming and J lost 4 bases, with 14 bases between them. The CDR3, as DNA: TGTGCCAGCGTCGAGGAGGGAGCCACTGAAGCTTTCTTT. Protein product: CASVEEGATEAFF.

The rearrangement uses TRBV7-9 and TRBJ2-1; D is uncertain. With 5 bases removed from V and 3 bases from J, the gap between germline ends came to 8 bases. The CDR3 covers 13 residues. Germline lookup yields CDR1 SEHNR and CDR2 FQNEAQ (reference sequence). CDR3 sequence reads: CASSPGVYNEQFF. In nucleotides, the CDR3 is TGTGCCAGCAGCCCCGGAGTCTACAATGAGCAGTTCTTC.

V usage is TRBV9 and J usage is TRBJ1-2; possible D gene TRBD1, 5 bases. V lost 4 bases and J lost 8, with 15 bases in between. The CDR3 is 13 amino acids. Germline V lookup: CDR1 SGDLS, CDR2 YYNGEE. The CDR3 sequence: CASSLDRTPGYTF. The CDR3 nucleotides read TGTGCCAGCAGCCTAGACAGAACTCCCGGCTACACCTTC.

The rearrangement joins TRBV27 to TRBJ1-1, with a possible D match to TRBD1 (5 bases). The ends were cut back, 1 base at V and 4 bases at J, with 7 bases in the middle. CDR1 and CDR2 from the germline V gene are MNHEY and SMNVEV (reference sequence). This CDR3 has 13 residues. CDR3 sequence reads: CASSLFRVTEAFF. CDR3 bases: TGTGCCAGCAGTTTATTCAGGGTCACTGAAGCTTTCTTT.

V gene TRBV7-2 combines with J gene TRBJ2-5; 10 bases map to TRBD1. The CDR3 spans 18 residues. Germline CDR1 is SGHTA and CDR2 is FQGNSA. The V segment lost 3 bases and the J segment 4 bases; nucleotides outside the gene matches: 14. The CDR3 DNA is TGTGCCAGCAGCTTCCCCGGGACAGGGGAGGGAGTTCGAGAGACCCAGTACTTC. Translation gives CASSFPGTGEGVRETQYF.

The chain joins TRBV10-2 to TRBJ2-7; 7 nucleotides line up with TRBD1. Germline V gives CDR1 WSHSY, CDR2 SAAADI. The V and J ends lost 2 bases and 5 bases, in that order; junction bases with no gene match: 6. This CDR3 region has 14 residues. For the CDR3, the DNA is TGCGCCAGCAGTGAGGCAGGGGGTATCGACGAGCAGTACTTC. Protein product: CASSEAGGIDEQYF.

This clone was seen once. This chain connects TRBV15 to TRBJ2-3, with D perhaps given as TRBD1 or TRBD2 (6 bases each). Looked up from germline, CDR1 is LNHNV and CDR2 is YYDKDF (reference sequence). The CDR3 runs 16 residues. Deletions cut 3 bases from V and 3 bases from J, with 16 bases between. CDR3 sequence (DNA): TGTGCCACCAGCAGCCGAGTTCGAGGGGGGACAGATACGCAGTATTTT. This encodes CATSSRVRGGTDTQYF.

This clone was detected once. The rearrangement joins TRBV29-1 to TRBJ2-2; no reliable D call. This CDR3 has 14 residues. V was cut by 2 bases and J by 6 bases, with 13 bases left in between. Germline CDR1 and CDR2: SQVTM and ANQGSEA. CDR3 residues: CSVEWRRAPGELFF. DNA of the CDR3: TGCAGCGTTGAATGGCGCCGAGCGCCCGGGGAGCTGTTTTTT.

CDR3 coding DNA: TGTGCCAGCAGCGGGGTTCAAGAGACCCAGTACTTC. Translating it yields CASSGVQETQYF. This chain joins TRBV9 and TRBJ2-5; D not resolved. In germline, CDR1 is SGDLS, CDR2 YYNGEE. This CDR3 is 12 amino acids long. Trimming removed 3 bases from V and 2 bases from J, with 5 bases in between. The whole variable domain, remainder taken from reference TRBV9 and TRBJ2-5, is DSGVTQTPKHLITATGQRVTLRCSPRSGDLSVYWYQQSLDQGLQFLIQYYNGEERAKGNILERFSAQQFPDLHSELNLSSLELGDSALYFCASSGVQETQYFGPGTRLLVL.

The genes are TRBV7-9 and TRBJ1-2; TRBD1 aligns across 8 bases. The CDR3 is made up of 17 amino acids. CDR1 and CDR2 (germline): SEHNR, FQNEAQ (reference sequence). The trim removed 8 bases at V and 3 bases at J, leaving 17 bases unmatched. In nucleotides, the CDR3 is TGTGCCAGCTGGGGCCTGCGGGGACCAGGGGGCCACTATGGCTACACCTTC. Protein: CASWGLRGPGGHYGYTF.

The genes are TRBV27 and TRBJ2-7; tentatively, D is TRBD2 (5 bases). V lost 7 bases to trimming and J lost 2 bases, with 12 bases between them. The CDR3 contains 13 residues. Per the germline V gene, CDR1 is MNHEY and CDR2 is SMNVEV (reference sequence). The CDR3 here is CASKRAGAYEQYF. CDR3 in DNA: TGTGCCAGCAAAAGGGCGGGCGCCTACGAGCAGTACTTC.

This chain connects TRBV27 to TRBJ1-5, with 11 bases identical to TRBD1. The germline V gene encodes CDR1 MNHEY and CDR2 SMNVEV (reference sequence). The CDR3 consists of 15 residues. J gave up 6 bases and V 8 bases, and 9 bases lay outside the gene matches. The CDR3 loop reads CASGTGGSFGQPQHF. CDR3 in DNA: TGTGCCAGCGGGACAGGGGGGAGCTTCGGTCAGCCCCAGCATTTT.

In its sample, this clone was seen once. The CDR3 nucleotides are TGTGCCAGTAGTGCGGGACCGTCTTTCTATGGCTACACCTTC. This gives the protein CASSAGPSFYGYTF. The chain uses TRBV19 and TRBJ1-2, with a possible D match to TRBD1 (5 bases). V shed 5 bases and J shed 4 bases, with 14 bases lying between them. This CDR3 comprises 14 residues. Germline CDR1 reads LNHDA; CDR2 reads SQIVND (reference sequence).

The CDR3 protein is CASSLNNPYNEQFF. The CDR3 bases are TGTGCCAGCAGCTTAAACAACCCCTACAATGAGCAGTTCTTC. The chain joins TRBV7-2 to TRBJ2-1; no clear D gene. From germline, CDR1 is SGHTA and CDR2 FQGNSA. With 2 bases removed from V and 2 bases from J, the gap between germline ends came to 7 bases. The CDR3 is 14 residues long.